The 21 T cell receptor delta chains reported below all come from one sample, sequenced in a study of gamma-delta T cells after stem cell transplantation. TCRdb reprocessed the RT-PCR reads using CATT. The sample records 1,500 to 2,000 delta-chain clones, around 5.8% being singletons. The sample comprised gamma-delta T cells. The receptors were gathered from a human donor. It is not recorded whose cells these are; they may come from a transplant donor.

About this clone: A read error is likely here: a far larger clone is one base away. The V call is TRDV1, the J call TRDJ1; 7 nucleotides align to TRDD2. J gave up 0 bases and V 2 bases, and 33 bases lay outside the gene matches. The CDR3 covers 25 residues. Germline V gene data show CDR1 as TSWWSYY and CDR2 as QGS. The chain's CDR3 is CALGEGGSFLSYLRDPPQYTDKLIF. CDR3 DNA: TGTGCTCTTGGGGAAGGAGGTTCCTTCCTTTCCTACCTGAGGGACCCCCCCCAGTACACCGATAAACTCATCTTT.

As for this clone: The TCRdb protein comes from a much larger clone and disagrees with this DNA's translation at residue 14, likely due to a read error; the protein given here is derived from the DNA. The chain recombines TRDV1 with TRDJ1; possibly TRDD3 for D (6 bases). This CDR3 comprises 16 residues. Germline CDR1 TSWWSYY, CDR2 QGS. CDR3 bases: TGTGCTCTTGGGGAATGGGGGGCCCCATACACCGATAAACCCATCTTT. Its translation: CALGEWGAPYTDKPIF.

This clone is labeled as medium-sized. Since a far larger clone is one base different, this is likely a read error. The chain links TRAV29/DV5 to TRDJ1; 8 nucleotides line up with TRDD3. The CDR3 spans 19 residues. With 0 bases clipped from V and 0 bases from J, the junction kept 16 bases outside the gene matches. Looked up from germline, CDR1 is NSMFDY and CDR2 is ISSIKDK. The CDR3 coding sequence is TGTGCAGCAAGCGCGACGGGACTGGGGGGGACAATATACACCGATAAACTCATCTTT. It is translated as CAASATGLGGTIYTDKLIF.

The chain combines TRDV2 with TRDJ3; D is unclear. V was shortened by 0 bases and J by 0 bases, with 11 bases between the two germline ends. CDR3 size: 18 residues. Germline V gives CDR1 GEAIGNYY, CDR2 EKD. The CDR3 DNA reads TGTGCCTGTGACACCGTAGCGGAAAGCTCCTGGGACACCCGACAGATGTTTTTC. Translated: CACDTVAESSWDTRQMFF.

This clone turned up a few times. TCRdb's entry gives the protein of a much larger clone, which mismatches this DNA's translation at residue 10, likely from a read error; the protein reported here is translated from the DNA. This chain uses TRDV1 with TRDJ1; D may be TRDD2 (5 bases). Germline V gene data show CDR1 as TSWWSYY and CDR2 as QGS. The CDR3 extends over 22 amino acids. V dropped 0 bases and J dropped 0 bases, with 29 bases sitting between them. CDR3 in amino acids: CALGELIFPRAYRAVYTDKLIF. The DNA of the CDR3 is TGTGCTCTTGGGGAACTCATCTTCCCTCGGGCCTACCGGGCGGTGTACACCGATAAACTCATCTTT.

The V call is TRDV2, the J call TRDJ1; TRDD3 aligns across 13 bases. This CDR3 region has 17 residues. Germline loops: CDR1 GEAIGNYY, CDR2 EKD. Germline trimming cut 3 bases from V and 4 bases from J; bases unmatched to any gene: 10. CDR3 nucleotide sequence: TGTGCCTGTGACGCAGTACTGGGGGATACGCGGGGCGATAAACTCATCTTT. Translated, it gives CACDAVLGDTRGDKLIF.

About this clone: The TCRdb protein comes from a much larger clone and disagrees with this DNA's translation at residue 13, likely due to a read error; the protein given here is derived from the DNA. This chain connects TRDV1 to TRDJ1; no clear D gene. This CDR3 comprises 16 residues. Germline V gene lookup returns CDR1 TSWWSYY and CDR2 QGS. V dropped 3 bases and J dropped 9 bases, with 23 bases sitting between them. CDR3 DNA: TGTGCTCTTGGGGATGTCGGGCGAGGGAAACGCTCTGAACTCATCTTT. This encodes CALGDVGRGKRSELIF.

Note on this clone: The protein given by TCRdb reflects a much larger clone and differs at residue 10 from this DNA's translation, likely from a read error; the protein shown is the DNA's translation. The chain is built from TRDV2 and TRDJ4, with D maybe TRDD2 (5 bases). Looked up from germline, CDR1 is GEAIGNYY and CDR2 is EKD. The ends were cut back, 3 bases at V and 0 bases at J, with 25 bases in the middle. The CDR3 is 18 residues long. The CDR3 loop is CACDDGLHRLQFTRPLIF. The CDR3, as DNA: TGTGCCTGTGACGATGGCCTTCACCGACTACAATTTACCAGACCCCTGATCTTT.

This clone showed up many times. A far larger clone lies a single base away; this is likely a read error. The rearrangement uses TRDV2 and TRDJ3; D unclear. V lost 5 bases to trimming and J lost 1 base, with 11 bases between them. Germline V gives CDR1 GEAIGNYY, CDR2 EKD. The CDR3 is made up of 16 amino acids. The CDR3 nucleotides are TGTGCCTGTGGCGCCAGACTATCCTGGGACACCCGACAGATGTTTTTC. Its translation: CACGARLSWDTRQMFF.

This clone has a handful of counts. The TCRdb protein comes from a much larger clone and disagrees with this DNA's translation at residue 5, likely due to a read error; the protein given here is derived from the DNA. This rearrangement joins TRDV2 to TRDJ1; 7 nucleotides line up with TRDD3. The CDR3 contains 17 residues. Unmatched junction bases numbered 12, after V lost 3 bases and J lost 0 bases. Germline CDR1 and CDR2: GEAIGNYY and EKD. The CDR3 protein is CACDCWGDHSYTDKLIF. In DNA, the CDR3 is TGTGCCTGTGACTGCTGGGGGGACCATTCGTACACCGATAAACTCATCTTT.

On this clone itself: A read error is the likely source, as a far larger clone sits one nucleotide away. This sample also contains other DNA sequences that code for the same CDR3. This chain uses TRDV1 with TRDJ1; D is possibly TRDD3 (5 bases). The CDR3 has 17 amino acids. Germline V gene lookup returns CDR1 TSWWSYY and CDR2 QGS. The CDR3 DNA is TGTGCCCTTGGGGAACTGACATACGGACCCGACACCGATAAACTCATCTTT. Translating it yields CALGELTYGPDTDKLIF.

A word on this clone: TCRdb lists the protein of a much larger clone for this DNA, which differs at residue 12, so this is likely a read error; the protein given here is translated from the DNA itself. The chain employs TRDV2 and TRDJ1; TRDD3 aligns across 13 bases. The length of the CDR3 is 20 residues. The V segment lost 3 bases and the J segment 3 bases; nucleotides outside the gene matches: 18. Per the germline V gene, CDR1 is GEAIGNYY and CDR2 is EKD. The CDR3 here is CACDLLGDTRRSNWSDKLIF. The CDR3 bases are TGTGCCTGTGACCTACTGGGGGATACGCGAAGGAGTAACTGGTCCGATAAACTCATCTTT.

This clone was counted a few times. The likely explanation is a read error, given a far larger clone one base away. Different DNA sequences within this sample yield the same CDR3. The V and J genes are TRDV2 and TRDJ3, with a possible D match to TRDD3 (5 bases). This CDR3 region has 16 residues. Germline V gene lookup returns CDR1 GEAIGNYY and CDR2 EKD. CDR3 coding DNA: TGTGCCTGTGACGCCAGACTATCCTGGGACACCCGTCAGATGTTTTTC. This encodes CACDARLSWDTRQMFF.

To note about this clone: With only one base between it and a far larger clone, this is likely a read error. Other nucleotide sequences in the sample specify the same CDR3. This chain connects TRDV1 to TRDJ1; TRDD3 aligns across 11 bases. The CDR3 runs 16 residues. V trimming: 6 bases; J trimming: 0 bases; junction bases outside the gene matches: 6. Germline V gene data show CDR1 as TSWWSYY and CDR2 as QGS. This CDR3 is CALGRYWGIDTDKLIF. The CDR3 DNA sequence: TGTGCTCTTGGCCGCTACTGGGGGATAGACACCGATAAACTCATCTTT.

This clone has a handful of counts. TCRdb's protein for this DNA is that of a much larger clone and differs from the translation at residue 15, likely a read error; the protein shown is the DNA translation. The chain uses TRDV1 and TRDJ1; the match to TRDD3 covers 10 bases. CDR1 TSWWSYY and CDR2 QGS come from the germline V gene. The CDR3 runs to 23 residues. Trimming at V came to 1 base and at J to 0 bases, leaving 23 bases not matched to a gene. This CDR3 is CALGEPRGSYSWGIYGYTDKLIF. For the CDR3, the DNA is TGTGCTCTTGGGGAACCACGGGGTTCCTACAGCTGGGGGATATATGGGTACACCGATAAACTCATCTTT.

With respect to this clone: A far larger clone is off by one base, so a read error is likely. The same CDR3 also results from other DNA sequences found in this sample. CDR3 region: CALGPTVYANPPNTGGYAADRFPPYTDKLIF. The CDR3 region has the DNA TGCGCTCTTGGGCCAACCGTCTACGCAAACCCCCCTAATACTGGGGGATACGCAGCCGATCGGTTCCCTCCGTACACCGATAAACTCATCTTT. The chain uses TRDV1 and TRDJ1; 13 bases fit TRDD3. Germline CDR1 reads TSWWSYY; CDR2 reads QGS. CDR3 size: 31 residues.

The chain couples TRDV2 to TRDJ1; maybe TRDD3 (6 bases). The germline gives CDR1 GEAIGNYY, CDR2 EKD. The ends were cut back, 3 bases at V and 4 bases at J, with 20 bases in the middle. This CDR3 contains 16 residues. This CDR3 reads CACDGAGVNEGDKLIF. Written as DNA, the CDR3 is TGTGCCTGTGACGGGGCTGGGGTCAACGAGGGCGATAAACTCATCTTT.

Concerning this clone: A single base is all that separates this from a far larger clone, so a read error is likely. Different DNA sequences within this sample yield the same CDR3. CDR3 bases: TGTGCTCTCGGGGAATGGGGGGCCCCATACACCGATAAACTCATCTTT. Amino acid sequence: CALGEWGAPYTDKLIF. The chain carries TRDV1 and TRDJ1, with D perhaps matching TRDD3 (6 bases). Germline V gene lookup returns CDR1 TSWWSYY and CDR2 QGS. CDR3 length equals 16 residues.

A few counts support this clone. Because the CDR3's place on the DNA is in doubt, the DNA is left out and the CDR3 is given as listed by TCRdb. V usage is TRAV29/DV5 and J usage is TRDJ1; no DNA check was done on the table's D call, TRDD3. The germline CDR1 and CDR2 sequences are NSMFDY and ISSIKDK. The CDR3 has 22 amino acids, counting both end residues. CDR3 sequence: CSVLLCSKRLLRLGEDTDKLIF.

This clone was found a few times. Translating this DNA gives a protein that differs at residue 10 from the TCRdb one, which belongs to a much larger clone; a read error is likely, and the protein shown is this translation. This chain joins TRDV1 and TRDJ1; D is perhaps TRDD3 (5 bases). The germline V gene encodes CDR1 TSWWSYY and CDR2 QGS. The CDR3 covers 15 residues. Trimming took 0 bases from V and 3 from J, leaving 11 bases between them. The CDR3 loop reads CALGELGVNADKLIF. In DNA form, the CDR3 reads TGTGCTCTTGGGGAACTGGGGGTGAACGCCGATAAACTCATCTTT.

Note on this clone: With a far larger clone one base away, a read error is the likely cause. This sample also contains other DNA sequences that code for the same CDR3. The chain links TRDV1 to TRDJ1; 9 nucleotides line up with TRDD2. V lost 3 bases, J lost 9 bases, and 32 bases stayed unmatched. There are 22 residues in the CDR3. Germline V gene data show CDR1 as TSWWSYY and CDR2 as QGS. The chain's CDR3 is CALGEPPRRPSYSDWGPSELIF. CDR3 DNA sequence: TGTGCTCTTGGGGAGCCCCCCCGTCGGCCTTCCTACTCAGACTGGGGCCCATCGGAACTCATCTTT.